The 28 T cell receptor beta chains listed next were all sequenced from one sample in a study of blood T cells in healthy people across ages. A second PCR, run for roughly 7 to 12 cycles, used a sample-barcoded 5' primer plus a J-beta primer mix. TCRdb reanalysed the 5' RACE reads using MiXCR and keeps one entry per CDR3 protein. The top ten hold roughly 7.9% of the sample, which has 1.2 million to 1.5 million distinct CDR3 sequences, 42% seen once. Source material: blood. The receptors come from a young woman in good health.

This rearrangement joins TRBV27 to TRBJ2-2, with 9 positions matching TRBD1. V was clipped by 5 bases and J by 1 base; unmatched bases: 5. The CDR3 is 16 amino acids. CDR1 is MNHEY and CDR2 is SMNVEV in the germline V gene (reference sequence). The CDR3 protein is CASSGGGQGNTGELFF. DNA of the CDR3: TGTGCCAGCAGTGGGGGGGGACAGGGGAACACCGGGGAGCTGTTTTTT.

This chain links TRBV7-9 with TRBJ2-5, with TRBD2 matching over 12 bases. The germline V gene has CDR1 SEHNR and CDR2 FQNEAQ (reference sequence). This CDR3 is built from 16 residues. V trimming: 3 bases; J trimming: 11 bases; junction bases outside the gene matches: 13. This CDR3 is CASSFPSGGVDGEQYF. The CDR3 DNA follows: TGTGCCAGCAGCTTCCCTAGCGGGGGGGTTGATGGTGAGCAGTACTTC. Drawing the rest from reference TRBV7-9 and TRBJ2-5, the complete variable domain is DTGVSQNPRHKITKRGQNVTFRCDPISEHNRLYWYRQTLGQGPEFLTYFQNEAQLEKSRLLSDRFSAERPKGSFSTLEIQRTEQGDSAMYLCASSFPSGGVDGEQYFGPGTRLLVL.

This clonotype has at least ten counts. This chain joins TRBV20-1 and TRBJ2-7; D gene ambiguous. In germline, CDR1 is DFQATT, CDR2 SNEGSKA (reference sequence). This CDR3 has 13 amino acids. The ends were cut back, 3 bases at V and 0 bases at J, with 9 bases in the middle. The CDR3 nucleotides are TGCAGTGCTAGTTCCAGGTCCTCCTACGAGCAGTACTTC. It encodes CSASSRSSYEQYF.

The chain has TRBV27 and TRBJ1-2; D is ambiguous. This CDR3 has 15 amino acids. From germline, CDR1 is MNHEY and CDR2 SMNVEV (reference sequence). Trimming removed 1 base at V and 2 bases at J, with 11 bases between. This chain's CDR3 is CASSLYQQWNYGYTF. CDR3 nucleotides: TGTGCCAGCAGTTTATACCAACAGTGGAACTATGGCTACACCTTC.

This clonotype occurred once. The gene calls are TRBV7-2 and TRBJ2-3; 15 bases align to TRBD2. The trim removed 5 bases at V and 5 bases at J, leaving 5 bases unmatched. Per the germline V gene, CDR1 is SGHTA and CDR2 is FQGNSA. The CDR3 is made up of 16 amino acids. The CDR3 sequence is CASSPWTSGGVDTQYF. CDR3 nucleotides: TGTGCCAGCAGCCCCTGGACTAGCGGGGGGGTAGATACGCAGTATTTT. The full variable domain, in which reference TRBV7-2 and TRBJ2-3 provide the parts outside the CDR3, is GAGVSQSPSNKVTEKGKDVELRCDPISGHTALYWYRQSLGQGLEFLIYFQGNSAPDKSGLPSDRFSAERTGGSVSTLTIQRTQQEDSAVYLCASSPWTSGGVDTQYFGPGTRLTVL.

The rearrangement uses TRBV5-1 and TRBJ2-1, with D perhaps given as TRBD1 or TRBD2 (5 bases each). The germline gives CDR1 SGHRS, CDR2 YFSETQ. The CDR3 consists of 15 residues. Trimming shortened V by 1 base and J by 8 bases, and 16 bases separated the two germline ends. CDR3 in DNA: TGCGCCAGCAGCTTGTTCTCGGGGCTTCGCGATGAGCAGTTCTTC. Translating it yields CASSLFSGLRDEQFF. Full variable domain (outside the CDR3, taken from reference TRBV5-1 and TRBJ2-1): KAGVTQTPRYLIKTRGQQVTLSCSPISGHRSVSWYQQTPGQGLQFLFEYFSETQRNKGNFPGRFSGRQFSNSRSEMNVSTLELGDSALYLCASSLFSGLRDEQFFGPGTRLTVL.

This clonotype was counted a few times. The chain has TRBV2 and TRBJ2-1; 8 bases agree with TRBD1. V was pared by 7 bases and J by 4 bases, with 6 bases of the junction left unmatched. Per germline, CDR1 SNHLY and CDR2 FYNNEI. This CDR3 has 14 amino acids. The CDR3 loop is CASTPDRAYNEQFF. CDR3 bases: TGTGCCAGCACCCCGGACAGGGCTTACAATGAGCAGTTCTTC.

The CDR3 region has the DNA TGCAGTGCTAGAGGTCCCCCGGGACAGGGACGCTACGAGCAGTACTTC. Protein: CSARGPPGQGRYEQYF. The rearrangement uses TRBV20-1 and TRBJ2-5; TRBD1 aligns across 9 bases. The end of the DNA fits TRBJ2-7 better, so the J call may be wrong. The CDR3 sequence is 16 residues long. Looked up from germline, CDR1 is DFQATT and CDR2 is SNEGSKA (reference sequence).

This clonotype was picked up a small number of times. The chain combines TRBV20-1 with TRBJ2-3; D is ambiguous. CDR1 is DFQATT and CDR2 is SNEGSKA in the germline V gene (reference sequence). The CDR3 covers 11 residues. V was trimmed by 6 bases and J by 4 bases, leaving 8 bases between them. This CDR3 is CSAQRSDTQYF. In nucleotides, the CDR3 is TGCAGTGCCCAACGCTCAGATACGCAGTATTTT.

This chain joins TRBV5-1 and TRBJ2-1, with D possibly matching TRBD2 (5 bases). V lost 2 bases and J 5 bases, leaving 20 bases between the germline ends. The CDR3 has 17 amino acids. Germline-derived CDR1 and CDR2 are SGHRS and YFSETQ. CDR3 sequence: CASSFGDVYRSNNEQFF. The CDR3 nucleotides read TGCGCCAGCAGCTTCGGGGATGTTTATCGAAGTAACAATGAGCAGTTCTTC.

The chain is built from TRBV28 and TRBJ1-6; 7 bases fit TRBD1. The CDR3 has 12 amino acids. Germline V gene data show CDR1 as MDHEN and CDR2 as SYDVKM. V was pared by 9 bases and J by 7 bases, with 3 bases of the junction left unmatched. CDR3 DNA: TGTGCCAGTCACAGGGGCAATTCACCCCTCCACTTT. Protein product: CASHRGNSPLHF.

In this sample, this clonotype turned up a few times. The genes are TRBV12-3 or TRBV12-4 and TRBJ2-1; D is possibly TRBD1 (6 bases). The CDR3 extends over 17 amino acids. V was trimmed by 7 bases and J by 0 bases, leaving 19 bases between them. CDR3 protein: CASTPDPGQSSYNEQFF. CDR3 bases: TGTGCCAGCACCCCTGACCCCGGACAGTCCTCCTACAATGAGCAGTTCTTC.

This clonotype appeared a few times. This chain connects TRBV28 to TRBJ2-5; no definite D call. Looked up from germline, CDR1 is MDHEN and CDR2 is SYDVKM. The ends were cut back, 6 bases at V and 1 base at J, with 21 bases in the middle. The length of the CDR3 is 17 residues. This CDR3 is CASSPPFGSEPQETQYF. The CDR3 region has the DNA TGTGCCAGCAGCCCCCCGTTCGGCTCCGAGCCCCAAGAGACCCAGTACTTC.

This clonotype was counted between two and nine times. V and J are TRBV6-6 and TRBJ2-7, with TRBD2 matching over 13 bases. The CDR3 loop spans 15 amino acids. V shed 2 bases and J 3 bases; nucleotides not matched to a gene: 1. The germline gives CDR1 MNHNY, CDR2 SVGAGI (reference sequence). The CDR3 spells CASSYRTSGGYEQYF. The CDR3 DNA reads TGTGCCAGCAGTTACAGGACTAGCGGGGGCTACGAGCAGTACTTC.

The rearrangement links TRBV27 to TRBJ2-7; 13 bases are shared with TRBD2. The germline V gene encodes CDR1 MNHEY and CDR2 SMNVEV (reference sequence). The CDR3 spans 16 residues. Unmatched junction bases numbered 4, after V lost 5 bases and J lost 0 bases. The CDR3 DNA reads as TGTGCCAGCAGTACCACTAGCGGGGGGGACTCCTACGAGCAGTACTTC. Its translation: CASSTTSGGDSYEQYF.

The chain couples TRBV9 to TRBJ2-1; 9 bases agree with TRBD2. CDR1 is SGDLS and CDR2 is YYNGEE in the germline V gene. V lost 1 base to trimming and J lost 5 bases; unmatched junction nucleotides: 13. CDR3 length equals 18 residues. CDR3 DNA: TGTGCCAGCAGCGTATACGCTAGCGGGACTCACTCTAACAATGAGCAGTTCTTC. It is translated as CASSVYASGTHSNNEQFF.

The V call is TRBV7-9, the J call TRBJ2-2; D possibly matches TRBD1 or TRBD2 (6 bases each). Germline V lookup: CDR1 SEHNR, CDR2 FQNEAQ (reference sequence). The length of the CDR3 is 17 residues. The V and J ends lost 7 bases and 0 bases respectively, with 18 bases between them. CDR3 nucleotides: TGTGCCAGCATCAAGAATCCGGGGGCGACGAACACCGGGGAGCTGTTTTTT. It encodes CASIKNPGATNTGELFF. Together with reference TRBV7-9 and TRBJ2-2, the CDR3 gives the full variable domain: DTGVSQNPRHKITKRGQNVTFRCDPISEHNRLYWYRQTLGQGPEFLTYFQNEAQLEKSRLLSDRFSAERPKGSFSTLEIQRTEQGDSAMYLCASIKNPGATNTGELFFGEGSRLTVL.

V gene TRBV20-1 combines with J gene TRBJ1-6; no definite D call. V dropped 3 bases and J dropped 6 bases, with 9 bases sitting between them. Germline V gene lookup returns CDR1 DFQATT and CDR2 SNEGSKA (reference sequence). CDR3 length: 13 amino acids. DNA for the CDR3: TGCAGTGCTAGGAGAGGTGGTAATTCACCCCTCCACTTT. It is translated as CSARRGGNSPLHF.

This clonotype was seen more than once but under ten times. V is TRBV18 and J is TRBJ2-1; D uncertain. Germline V gene data show CDR1 as KGHSH and CDR2 as LQKENI. The length of the CDR3 is 20 residues. Trimming took 1 base from V and 5 from J, leaving 27 bases between them. As DNA, the CDR3 is TGTGCCAGCTCACCACGGCGCCACTCTCCCAAACATGCCCCAAACAATGAGCAGTTCTTC. Its translation is CASSPRRHSPKHAPNNEQFF.

V and J are TRBV12-3 or TRBV12-4 and TRBJ1-6; D gene ambiguous. V dropped 5 bases and J dropped 7 bases, with 12 bases sitting between them. This CDR3 is built from 14 residues. For the CDR3, the DNA is TGTGCCAGCAGTACCTACGTCGGGAATTCACCCCTCCACTTT. Translation: CASSTYVGNSPLHF.

The chain uses TRBV30 and TRBJ1-6; D ambiguous. The CDR3 length is 15 residues. CDR1 is GTSNPN and CDR2 is SVGIG in the germline V gene (reference sequence). V gave up 3 bases and J gave up 8 bases, with 17 bases separating them. The CDR3 loop reads CAWSPHALQDSPLHF. The CDR3 nucleotides are TGTGCCTGGAGCCCGCATGCCCTGCAGGATTCACCCCTCCACTTT.

In its sample, this clonotype was seen a few times. CDR3 DNA sequence: TGTGCCAGCAGGCGGACAGGAGGGGCCGGGGAGCTGTTTTTT. Translating it yields CASRRTGGAGELFF. The gene calls are TRBV27 and TRBJ2-2; D perhaps matches TRBD1 (7 bases). Germline values: CDR1 MNHEY, CDR2 SMNVEV (reference sequence). Trimming stripped 6 bases from V and 6 bases from J, with 14 bases between. The CDR3 spans 14 residues.

Notes on this clonotype: At one end, the junction sequence differs from germline, possibly due to a read error. The chain joins TRBV25-1 to TRBJ2-1, with D perhaps given as TRBD1 or TRBD2 (5 bases each). The CDR3 runs 15 residues. Per the germline V gene, CDR1 is MGHDK and CDR2 is SYGVNS. The CDR3 coding sequence is TGTGCCGGCAGTGAGGGGAAGCCTCCCATCGATGAGCAGTTCTTC. Protein product: CAGSEGKPPIDEQFF.

The CDR3 DNA sequence: TGTGCCATCAGTGAGTCTGAGGGCACCGGGGAGCTGTTTTTT. Amino acid sequence: CAISESEGTGELFF. The chain recombines TRBV10-3 with TRBJ2-2, with a tentative D call TRBD2 (5 bases). The V and J ends lost 0 bases and 4 bases respectively, with 6 bases between them. Germline loops: CDR1 ENHRY, CDR2 SYGVKD. This CDR3 contains 14 residues.

This rearrangement joins TRBV6-2 or TRBV6-3 to TRBJ2-5; 8 nucleotides line up with TRBD2. CDR3 length: 16 residues. Germline trimming cut 8 bases from V and 4 bases from J; bases unmatched to any gene: 15. Germline lookup yields CDR1 MNHEY and CDR2 SVGEGT. The CDR3 reads CASASLGSGGRETQYF. The CDR3 DNA follows: TGTGCCAGCGCGTCCCTCGGTTCGGGGGGGCGAGAGACCCAGTACTTC.

V usage is TRBV29-1 and J usage is TRBJ2-1, with 8 nucleotides matching TRBD2. V shed 7 bases and J 4 bases; nucleotides not matched to a gene: 18. CDR1 is SQVTM and CDR2 is ANQGSEA in the germline V gene. The CDR3 length is 17 residues. CDR3 in DNA: TGCAGCGCGGAGTTGAACCGGGGAAGCGGGGGTTACAATGAGCAGTTCTTC. This encodes CSAELNRGSGGYNEQFF.

The chain joins TRBV4-1 to TRBJ1-4, with a tentative D call TRBD1 (5 bases). V lost 1 base to trimming and J lost 8 bases, with 20 bases between them. Germline values: CDR1 MGHRA, CDR2 YSYEKL. The CDR3 contains 17 residues. CDR3 sequence reads: CASSQGPLGLLQEKLFF. The DNA of the CDR3 is TGCGCCAGCAGCCAAGGGCCATTGGGGCTTTTACAGGAAAAACTGTTTTTT.

V gene TRBV5-6 combines with J gene TRBJ2-7, with D possibly TRBD2 on 5 matching bases. The CDR3 length is 16 residues. The V and J ends lost 0 bases and 3 bases respectively, with 16 bases between them. Germline V lookup: CDR1 SGHDT, CDR2 YYEEEE. The CDR3 loop is CASSLGPPGINYEQYF. CDR3 nucleotide sequence: TGTGCCAGCAGCTTGGGGCCTCCCGGGATAAACTACGAGCAGTACTTC.